Each of the 4 T cell receptor beta chains below was sequenced from the same sample in a study of Graves' ophthalmopathy and Graves' hyperthyroidism. RNA served as the template for amplifying TCR beta CDR3 regions. A first-round RT-PCR used HTBI primers, followed by a second-round multiplex PCR. TCRdb analysed the multiplex PCR reads with MiXCR anew, one entry per CDR3 protein. The sample has 450,000 or so distinct CDR3 sequences, around an eighth seen once; the top ten hold about 9.4%. Input material: blood. The receptor source for this set is a woman younger than 45 with Graves' ophthalmopathy.

This clonotype was picked up many times. The chain is built from TRBV7-9 and TRBJ1-3, with D uncertain. Trimming cost V 3 bases and J 4 bases, with 13 bases left between them. The CDR3 runs to 15 residues. From germline, CDR1 is SEHNR and CDR2 FQNEAQ (reference sequence). The CDR3 DNA sequence: TGTGCCAGCAGCTTGGGAAGGAAACTGGGAAACACCATATATTTT. This codes for CASSLGRKLGNTIYF.

Remarks on this clonotype: A clone one base away is much larger, so this may be a read error. The V gene is TRBV19, the J gene TRBJ1-2, with a possible D match to TRBD1 (5 bases). This CDR3 comprises 14 residues. From germline, CDR1 is LNHDA and CDR2 SQIVND (reference sequence). The CDR3 DNA is TGTGCCACTAGTAACTCAGGGCGAGGGTATGGCTACACCTTC. This gives the protein CATSNSGRGYGYTF. The entire variable domain, with the rest obtained from reference TRBV19 and TRBJ1-2, is as follows: DGGITQSPKYLFRKEGQNVTLSCEQNLNHDAMYWYRQDPGQGLRLIYYSQIVNDFQKGDIAEGYSVSREKKESFPLTVTSAQKNPTAFYLCATSNSGRGYGYTFGSGTRLTVV.

This clonotype has ten or more counts. The rearrangement joins TRBV11-3 to TRBJ2-7; D is possibly TRBD2 (6 bases). V lost 4 bases and J 2 bases, leaving 15 bases between the germline ends. This CDR3 is built from 15 residues. Germline V CDR1 and CDR2: SGHNT, YENEEA. In DNA, the CDR3 is TGTGCCAGCAGCTGGAGGGATACCTATACCTACGAGCAGTACTTC. Translation gives CASSWRDTYTYEQYF.

In its sample, this clonotype was seen many times. As DNA, the CDR3 is TGTGCCAGCTCACTACAAGCAAGCACTGAAGCTTTCTTT. As protein: CASSLQASTEAFF. The rearrangement links TRBV18 to TRBJ1-1; D gene uncertain. V was cut by 4 bases and J by 4 bases, with 10 bases left in between. Germline V CDR1 and CDR2: KGHSH, LQKENI. CDR3 size: 13 residues. The full variable domain, completed using reference TRBV18 and TRBJ1-1, is NAGVMQNPRHLVRRRGQEARLRCSPMKGHSHVYWYRQLPEEGLKFMVYLQKENIIDESGMPKERFSAEFPKEGPSILRIQQVVRGDSAAYFCASSLQASTEAFFGQGTRLTVV.